Listed below are T cell receptor beta chains from one sample, sequenced in a study of T cell responses to AZD1222 COVID-19 vaccine. Clones were sequenced by immunoSEQ multiplex PCR, and TCRdb holds only the in-frame ones, with some missing. In the table there are about 92,000 clones, 85% to 90% of which are singletons. The sample in question was peripheral blood, obtained on day 0 of AZD1222 vaccination. The receptors here all came from an adult in good health. Both conserved end residues are trimmed from each CDR3. Fields, in order: V gene, CDR3 protein.

V: TRBV27
CDR3: ASSSRTGNQPQH

V: TRBV7-9
CDR3: ASSKETPGGETQY

V: TRBV5-1
CDR3: ASSLSPGEDGYT

V: TRBV6-6
CDR3: ASRVRDTQY

V: TRBV5-5
CDR3: ASSFGDGYGYT

V: TRBV7-2
CDR3: ASSPEVASAQETQY

V: TRBV16
CDR3: ASRVDRNQETQY

V: TRBV28
CDR3: ASSLVPAHYGYT

V: TRBV7-2
CDR3: ASSPRLAGGANTGELF

V: TRBV6-5
CDR3: ASTSDRASYEQY

V: TRBV6-5
CDR3: ASRSQGRINQPQH

V: TRBV5-1
CDR3: ARTPGDRDFSSYNSPLH

V: TRBV2
CDR3: ASRAGTAGEKLF

V: TRBV6-2/TRBV6-3
CDR3: ASSPSLGGQPQH

V: TRBV7-9
CDR3: ASSVTGENTEAF

V: TRBV25-1
CDR3: ASTPGQGSGNTIY

V: TRBV19
CDR3: ASRRFGQGRSNQPQH

V: TRBV5-1
CDR3: ASSLATGSNEKLF

V: TRBV15
CDR3: ATSRRDRGDYEQY

V: TRBV6-5
CDR3: ASILDRADNSPLH

V: TRBV18
CDR3: ASSPWDRGVLNTEAF

V: TRBV28
CDR3: ASRPERPGGPEAF

V: TRBV28
CDR3: ASIRLSPGNEQF

V: TRBV2
CDR3: ASSPRQGANGYT

V: TRBV4-1
CDR3: ASSQAQGSGNQPQH

V: TRBV6-6
CDR3: ASSRGLAYGPGNTGELF

V: TRBV28
CDR3: ASSPGGPEQY

V: TRBV3-1/TRBV3-2
CDR3: ASSRIQGNYGYT

V: TRBV4-2
CDR3: ASSQGYRVNGNTIY

V: TRBV6-5
CDR3: ASSYGQAGRGYT

V: TRBV5-4
CDR3: ASSYYGPYEQY

V: TRBV11-2
CDR3: ASSLRGTAKTGELF

V: TRBV28
CDR3: ASSRDSSYSNQPQH

V: TRBV7-2
CDR3: ASSLDSTGTDTQY

V: TRBV7-3
CDR3: ASSLEGNGANVLT

V: TRBV7-9
CDR3: ASSLVAENTEAF

V: TRBV19
CDR3: ASNPQGRMNTEAF

V: TRBV3-1/TRBV3-2
CDR3: ASSHVQAKNIQY

V: TRBV18
CDR3: ASSSTGARETEAF

V: TRBV5-1
CDR3: ASSLAGQGNTIY

V: TRBV3-1/TRBV3-2
CDR3: ASSQATGQGGYT

V: TRBV2
CDR3: ASSDVLRKLF

V: TRBV7-8
CDR3: ASSLASSSGGYEQY

V: TRBV27
CDR3: ASSWQGDLWPQH

V: TRBV6-2/TRBV6-3
CDR3: ASSPLAGAYNEQF

V: TRBV3-1/TRBV3-2
CDR3: ASSHLGRDEQF

V: TRBV6-5
CDR3: ATGQGLPGANVLT

V: TRBV7-9
CDR3: ASSLGMDQPQH

V: TRBV2
CDR3: ASRRGVWGSGNTIY

V: TRBV7-2
CDR3: ASSLFRREGQETQY

V: TRBV15
CDR3: ATSRDRQVYGYT

V: TRBV5-1
CDR3: ASSLGTPASYEQY

V: TRBV11-1
CDR3: ASSLPGISYEQY

V: TRBV25-1
CDR3: ASRGESYEQY